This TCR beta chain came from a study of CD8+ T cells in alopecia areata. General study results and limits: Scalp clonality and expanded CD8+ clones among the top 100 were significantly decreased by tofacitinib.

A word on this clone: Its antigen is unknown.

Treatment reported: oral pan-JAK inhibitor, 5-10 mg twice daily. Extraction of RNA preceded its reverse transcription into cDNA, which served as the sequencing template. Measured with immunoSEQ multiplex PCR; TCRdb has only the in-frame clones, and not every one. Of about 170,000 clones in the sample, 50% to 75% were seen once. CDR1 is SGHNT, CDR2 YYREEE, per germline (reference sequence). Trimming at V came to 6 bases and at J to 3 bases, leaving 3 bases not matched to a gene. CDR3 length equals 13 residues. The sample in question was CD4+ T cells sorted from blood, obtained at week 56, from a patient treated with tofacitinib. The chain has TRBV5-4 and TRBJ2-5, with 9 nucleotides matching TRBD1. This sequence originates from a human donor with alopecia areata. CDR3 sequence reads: CASKQGAEETQYF. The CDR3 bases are TGTGCCAGCAAACAGGGGGCAGAAGAGACCCAGTACTTC.